A selection of T cell receptor beta chains follows, all from one sample in a study of molecular identifiers for immune sequencing clone quantification. TCRdb recomputed calls from the PCR reads with MiXCR, one row per CDR3 protein. This repertoire shows around 100,000 distinct CDR3 sequences, 30% to 35% found once; its top ten account for 9.7%. The sequenced material came from naive CD8+ T cells from blood, with Jurkat cell RNA spiked in. The receptor set was obtained from a human donor in good health. Some libraries in this study had Jurkat cell RNA spiked in. Both conserved end residues are part of each CDR3. Each record gives: V gene, CDR3 protein.

v_call: TRBV2
cdr3_aa: CASSEFLLSGNTIYF

v_call: TRBV6-6
cdr3_aa: CAGRDSEGNEQFF

v_call: TRBV11-2
cdr3_aa: CASSVGPRQGLGETQYF

v_call: TRBV27
cdr3_aa: CASSFGLAGVTGELFF

v_call: TRBV29-1
cdr3_aa: CSVEPGGTYEQYF

v_call: TRBV5-1
cdr3_aa: CASSPGGSGETQCF

v_call: TRBV20-1
cdr3_aa: CSARRVAGNSYEQYF

v_call: TRBV7-6
cdr3_aa: CASSLALGTTNEKLFF

v_call: TRBV7-9
cdr3_aa: CASSSLAGLRSPGELFF

v_call: TRBV20-1
cdr3_aa: CSADAGGYNEQFF

v_call: TRBV21-1
cdr3_aa: CASSVRSADLSNQPQHF

v_call: TRBV20-1
cdr3_aa: CSAFGPSDWETQYF

v_call: TRBV11-2
cdr3_aa: CASSFPPAADTQYF

v_call: TRBV6-2/TRBV6-3
cdr3_aa: CASSSGTEEIRYEQYF

v_call: TRBV5-6
cdr3_aa: CASSSGTGGRGTGELFF

v_call: TRBV27
cdr3_aa: CASRSGGYEQYF

v_call: TRBV27
cdr3_aa: CASSFQGGANVLTF

v_call: TRBV27
cdr3_aa: CASIKNTGELFF

v_call: TRBV9
cdr3_aa: CASSVEALSSYEQYF

v_call: TRBV4-3
cdr3_aa: CASSQDGRDRGNEQFF

v_call: TRBV18
cdr3_aa: CASSPTGTSVLNEQFF

v_call: TRBV6-1
cdr3_aa: CASSEEEGQFF

v_call: TRBV6-5
cdr3_aa: CASGWSFDNEQFF

v_call: TRBV13
cdr3_aa: CASSLSLDRQGVYEQYF

v_call: TRBV5-4
cdr3_aa: CASSRDSYNEQFF

v_call: TRBV20-1
cdr3_aa: CSASTGTYEQYF

v_call: TRBV6-2/TRBV6-3
cdr3_aa: CASSLAGGTDNEQFF

v_call: TRBV7-6
cdr3_aa: CASRTQGGTEAFF

v_call: TRBV20-1
cdr3_aa: CSAIPSGSTDTQYF

v_call: TRBV11-1
cdr3_aa: CASSSNQTANTEAFF

v_call: TRBV28
cdr3_aa: CASSLSSAPGTSGRAPDTQYF

v_call: TRBV28
cdr3_aa: CASSLLQTGEETQYF

v_call: TRBV5-3
cdr3_aa: CASSLAGMSTEAFF

v_call: TRBV27
cdr3_aa: CASSYAYPAYEQYF

v_call: TRBV4-2
cdr3_aa: CASSPDRVKTGELFF

v_call: TRBV12-3/TRBV12-4
cdr3_aa: CASSPGGYEQYF

v_call: TRBV14
cdr3_aa: CASSLGRANEQFF

v_call: TRBV25-1
cdr3_aa: CARNPNRALGQFF

v_call: TRBV6-2/TRBV6-3
cdr3_aa: CASSRPQRGALLDYNEQFF

v_call: TRBV29-1
cdr3_aa: CSVEAPRQGRNEQFF

v_call: TRBV7-9
cdr3_aa: CASSSAPSREQYF

v_call: TRBV28
cdr3_aa: CASSTGRIYEQYF

v_call: TRBV19
cdr3_aa: CASSRATNEKLFF

v_call: TRBV4-2
cdr3_aa: CASSQIEQGNQPQHF

v_call: TRBV11-2
cdr3_aa: CALQGGGRDTQYF

v_call: TRBV2
cdr3_aa: CASRGTGAGEAFF

v_call: TRBV12-3/TRBV12-4
cdr3_aa: CASSSEVVREGLNTGELFF

v_call: TRBV19
cdr3_aa: CASSLATTTEAFF

v_call: TRBV12-3/TRBV12-4
cdr3_aa: CASSLALMAGETQYF

v_call: TRBV15
cdr3_aa: CATSRDRDRHAYNEQFF

v_call: TRBV7-8
cdr3_aa: CASSFDGDNTGEQFF

v_call: TRBV28
cdr3_aa: CGSSLWTGASYEQYF

v_call: TRBV2
cdr3_aa: CASSEGQASGGLFF

v_call: TRBV20-1
cdr3_aa: CSARDSSSYSSPLHF